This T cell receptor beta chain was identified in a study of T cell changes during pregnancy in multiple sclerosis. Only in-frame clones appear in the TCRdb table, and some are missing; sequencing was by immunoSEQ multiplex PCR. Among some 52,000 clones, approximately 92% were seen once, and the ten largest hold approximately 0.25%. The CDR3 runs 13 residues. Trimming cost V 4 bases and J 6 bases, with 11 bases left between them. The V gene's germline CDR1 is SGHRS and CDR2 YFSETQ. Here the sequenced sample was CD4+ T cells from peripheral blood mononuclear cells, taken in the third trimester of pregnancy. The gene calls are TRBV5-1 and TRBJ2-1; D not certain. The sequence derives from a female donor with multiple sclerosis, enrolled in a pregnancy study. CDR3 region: CASSPNPGNEQFF. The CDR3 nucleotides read TGCGCCAGCAGCCCGAATCCGGGCAATGAGCAGTTCTTC. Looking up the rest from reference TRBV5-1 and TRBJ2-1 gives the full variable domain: KAGVTQTPRYLIKTRGQQVTLSCSPISGHRSVSWYQQTPGQGLQFLFEYFSETQRNKGNFPGRFSGRQFSNSRSEMNVSTLELGDSALYLCASSPNPGNEQFFGPGTRLTVL.